This is a list of T cell receptor beta chains from one sample in a study of T cell responses to AZD1222 COVID-19 vaccine. Sequencing used immunoSEQ multiplex PCR; TCRdb keeps in-frame clones, though not all of them. The profile covers under 150,000 clones, with 90% appearing a single time and about 7% taken by the ten largest. The material sequenced was peripheral blood, taken on day 0 of AZD1222 vaccination. The receptors originated from an adult in good health. CDR3s include the opening cysteine and the closing phenylalanine or tryptophan. The D gene is left open where the match is weak. Only some rows state a clone size, as once, few, many or a class for expanded clones.

j_call	d_call	clone_size	v_call	cdr3_aa	cdr3_nt
TRBJ2-2	TRBD2	.	TRBV19	CASIQRDSSNTGELFF	TGTGCCAGTATCCAGCGGGATTCCTCGAACACCGGGGAGCTGTTTTTT
TRBJ2-2	.	.	TRBV30	CAWSVRGGTGELFF	TGTGCCTGGAGTGTACGAGGGGGCACCGGGGAGCTGTTTTTT
TRBJ1-6	.	.	TRBV2	CASSPARNSPLHF	TGTGCCAGCAGCCCTGCTCGAAATTCACCCCTCCACTTT
TRBJ1-6	.	once	TRBV2	CASRDLGGRGSPLHF	TGTGCCAGCAGGGACTTGGGGGGGCGAGGATCACCCCTCCACTTT
TRBJ1-1	.	once	TRBV19	CASTPSPGAWTEAFF	TGTGCCAGTACCCCATCTCCGGGGGCTTGGACTGAAGCTTTCTTT
TRBJ1-2	TRBD1	.	TRBV19	CASSSRTGGSLSGYTF	TGTGCCAGTAGTTCCCGGACAGGGGGAAGCCTATCTGGCTACACCTTC
TRBJ2-2	.	.	TRBV5-1	CASSLAGPGELFF	TGCGCCAGCAGCCTGGCAGGGCCCGGGGAGCTGTTTTTT
TRBJ2-3	.	.	TRBV18	CASSPRADTQYF	TGTGCCAGCTCACCACGCGCAGATACGCAGTATTTT
TRBJ1-1	.	.	TRBV6-1	CASSEAQGRAFF	TGTGCCAGCAGTGAAGCTCAGGGTCGAGCTTTCTTT
TRBJ2-1	TRBD2	.	TRBV28	CASSLGGRSEQFF	TGTGCCAGCAGTTTAGGCGGGAGGAGTGAGCAGTTCTTC
TRBJ1-5	TRBD1	.	TRBV30	CACQTGGNQPQHF	TGTGCCTGCCAAACAGGGGGAAATCAGCCCCAGCATTTT
TRBJ2-5	TRBD1	.	TRBV2	CASSARAGGETQYF	TGTGCCAGCAGTGCCAGGGCAGGGGGCGAGACCCAGTACTTC
TRBJ1-5	.	.	TRBV19	CASKGPARGQPQHF	TGTGCCAGTAAGGGACCGGCGCGAGGGCAGCCCCAGCATTTT
TRBJ2-2	.	.	TRBV4-1	CASSQGLISGITGELFF	TGCGCCAGCAGCCAGGGGCTTATCTCGGGGATTACCGGGGAGCTGTTTTTT
TRBJ2-1	TRBD1	.	TRBV30	CALSYPGQGLNEQFF	TGTGCCTTATCCTACCCGGGACAGGGGCTCAATGAGCAGTTCTTC
TRBJ1-5	TRBD1	.	TRBV6-2/TRBV6-3	CASSWDSNIQPQHF	TGTGCCAGCAGTTGGGACAGTAACATCCAGCCCCAGCATTTT